The 17 T cell receptor beta chains below come from one sample, sequenced in a study of neoadjuvant nivolumab and ipilimumab in lung cancer. Sequenced by immunoSEQ multiplex PCR; TCRdb stores in-frame clones only, minus some. The sample includes 3,000 to 5,000 clones, 79% of them seen just once. Here the sequenced sample was peripheral blood, taken after neoadjuvant nivolumab, alone or with ipilimumab, at or shortly before surgery. Receptors were obtained from an adult with non-small cell lung cancer.

The rearrangement joins TRBV11-1 to TRBJ2-7, with 9 bases identical to TRBD1. CDR1 SGHAT and CDR2 FQDESV come from the germline V gene (reference sequence). J lost 3 bases, V lost 3 bases, and 9 bases had no gene match. The CDR3 is 16 amino acids. The CDR3 sequence is CASSFGTGTGFYEQYF. CDR3 DNA sequence: TGTGCCAGCAGCTTTGGGACCGGGACAGGGTTCTACGAGCAGTACTTC.

The genes are TRBV5-4 and TRBJ1-2; 7 nucleotides match TRBD1. This CDR3 region has 16 residues. V was clipped by 0 bases and J by 4 bases; unmatched bases: 9. Germline V CDR1 and CDR2: SGHNT, YYREEE (reference sequence). The CDR3: CASSLGQGSGGYGYTF. CDR3 in DNA: TGTGCCAGCAGCTTGGGACAGGGATCAGGTGGCTATGGCTACACCTTC.

The CDR3 loop reads CASSTGGGQPQHF. The CDR3 DNA reads TGTGCCAGCAGTACAGGGGGCGGCCAGCCCCAGCATTTT. J is TRBJ1-5 and V is TRBV6-9; 9 nucleotides align to TRBD1. Germline loops: CDR1 MNHGY, CDR2 SVAAGI. CDR3 length: 13 amino acids. V shed 5 bases and J 7 bases; nucleotides not matched to a gene: 3.

The CDR3 sequence is CSVRTESGYTF. CDR3 coding DNA: TGCAGCGTACGGACGGAATCTGGCTACACCTTC. The V gene is TRBV29-1, the J gene TRBJ1-2; no reliable D call. This CDR3 has 11 amino acids. CDR1 SQVTM and CDR2 ANQGSEA come from the germline V gene. The ends were cut back, 6 bases at V and 7 bases at J, with 12 bases in the middle.

This chain links TRBV5-1 with TRBJ2-1; a possible D gene is TRBD2 (5 bases). Trimming removed 7 bases from V and 8 bases from J, with 19 bases in between. The CDR3 has 14 residues. The germline V gene encodes CDR1 SGHRS and CDR2 YFSETQ. The CDR3 is CASSEVGSRDEQFF. The CDR3 DNA is TGCGCCAGCTCTGAGGTCGGGTCGAGGGATGAGCAGTTCTTC. The variable domain in full, completed from reference TRBV5-1 and TRBJ2-1, reads KAGVTQTPRYLIKTRGQQVTLSCSPISGHRSVSWYQQTPGQGLQFLFEYFSETQRNKGNFPGRFSGRQFSNSRSEMNVSTLELGDSALYLCASSEVGSRDEQFFGPGTRLTVL.

J is TRBJ2-7 and V is TRBV5-1, with D maybe TRBD2 (6 bases). CDR1 is SGHRS, CDR2 YFSETQ, per germline. The CDR3 sequence is 14 residues long. With 6 bases removed from V and 1 base from J, the gap between germline ends came to 14 bases. The CDR3 region is CASMEGSRSYEQYF. In nucleotides, the CDR3 is TGCGCCAGCATGGAGGGTTCTAGATCCTACGAGCAGTACTTC.

This chain uses TRBV2 with TRBJ1-1, with D unresolved. V was pared by 2 bases and J by 7 bases, with 5 bases between. This CDR3 is built from 11 residues. Germline V gene lookup returns CDR1 SNHLY and CDR2 FYNNEI. The CDR3 loop is CASSEPGEAFF. As DNA, the CDR3 is TGTGCCAGCAGTGAACCGGGTGAAGCTTTCTTT.

The sample holds one count of this clone. The rearrangement uses TRBV11-2 and TRBJ2-7; 10 nucleotides agree with TRBD2. This CDR3 spans 15 amino acids. CDR1 SGHAT and CDR2 FQNNGV come from the germline V gene. V lost 5 bases to trimming and J lost 6 bases; unmatched junction nucleotides: 10. CDR3 in amino acids: CASSPQGLAGVEQYF. Here the CDR3 DNA reads TGTGCCAGCAGCCCTCAAGGGCTAGCGGGAGTCGAGCAGTACTTC.

This clone turned up a few times. V gene TRBV14 combines with J gene TRBJ1-4; D possibly corresponds to TRBD1 (5 bases). The CDR3 is 18 residues long. Trimming stripped 1 base from V and 0 bases from J, with 15 bases between. CDR1 SGHDN and CDR2 FVKESK come from the germline V gene. The CDR3 is CASSQGGASAATNEKLFF. CDR3 DNA sequence: TGTGCCAGCAGCCAAGGAGGGGCCTCAGCTGCAACTAATGAAAAACTGTTTTTT.

V usage is TRBV4-1 and J usage is TRBJ2-1; no definite D call. V was cut by 0 bases and J by 5 bases, with 5 bases left in between. The CDR3 is 13 amino acids. The germline V gene has CDR1 MGHRA and CDR2 YSYEKL. The CDR3 bases are TGCGCCAGCAGCCAAGAGGCAAACAATGAGCAGTTCTTC. It encodes CASSQEANNEQFF.

The chain combines TRBV5-4 with TRBJ1-1; maybe TRBD1 (5 bases). CDR1 is SGHNT, CDR2 YYREEE, per germline (reference sequence). V shed 0 bases and J shed 3 bases, with 12 bases lying between them. The CDR3 extends over 15 amino acids. The CDR3 DNA reads TGTGCCAGCAGCTTGGGGGGCAGGGCGGACACTGAAGCTTTCTTT. Translation: CASSLGGRADTEAFF. Using reference TRBV5-4 and TRBJ1-1 for the parts outside the CDR3, the full variable domain is ETGVTQSPTHLIKTRGQQVTLRCSSQSGHNTVSWYQQALGQGPQFIFQYYREEENGRGNFPPRFSGLQFPNYSSELNVNALELDDSALYLCASSLGGRADTEAFFGQGTRLTVV.

This chain links TRBV13 with TRBJ2-3; 9 nucleotides align to TRBD1. Germline CDR1 and CDR2: PRHDT and FYEKMQ (reference sequence). This CDR3 comprises 14 residues. The junction had 9 bases not matched to a gene; V was cut back by 5 bases and J by 9 bases. CDR3 protein: CASSALQGQGTQYF. The CDR3 DNA follows: TGTGCCAGCAGCGCCCTTCAGGGACAGGGCACGCAGTATTTT.

The CDR3 here is CASSLEPRGQNGYTF. CDR3 in DNA: TGTGCCAGCAGCTTGGAGCCACGGGGTCAGAATGGCTACACCTTC. The V gene is TRBV5-5, the J gene TRBJ1-2; D call uncertain. Looked up from germline, CDR1 is SGHKS and CDR2 is YYEKEE (reference sequence). The germline V and J ends were trimmed by 0 bases and 6 bases, with 15 bases remaining between them. The CDR3 consists of 15 residues.

This sequence joins TRBV19 and TRBJ2-5; 9 bases match TRBD2. J gave up 4 bases and V 3 bases, and 9 bases lay outside the gene matches. The germline gives CDR1 LNHDA, CDR2 SQIVND (reference sequence). The CDR3 runs 16 residues. CDR3 DNA: TGTGCCAGTAGTATTTTCATGGCTAGCGGGACAGAGACCCAGTACTTC. Translation: CASSIFMASGTETQYF.

The chain has TRBV18 and TRBJ1-2; 10 nucleotides line up with TRBD1. CDR3 size: 14 residues. Germline-derived CDR1 and CDR2 are KGHSH and LQKENI. The trim removed 6 bases at V and 5 bases at J, leaving 6 bases unmatched. The CDR3 DNA is TGTGCCAGCTCGGGACAGGGGCGAGAGTATGGCTACACCTTC. It codes for CASSGQGREYGYTF.

By share, this clone ranks as large (0.1 to 1%). The chain is built from TRBV2 and TRBJ1-5; 7 nucleotides align to TRBD1. This CDR3 region has 13 residues. Germline assignment: CDR1 SNHLY and CDR2 FYNNEI. J lost 3 bases, V lost 7 bases, and 3 bases had no gene match. CDR3 nucleotides: TGTGCCAGCATGGGACAGTCCAATCAGCCCCAGCATTTT. Residues: CASMGQSNQPQHF.

This clone was picked up one time. The rearrangement joins TRBV18 to TRBJ1-1; D gene uncertain. The V gene's germline CDR1 is KGHSH and CDR2 LQKENI. Trimming removed 4 bases from V and 0 bases from J, with 12 bases in between. This CDR3 is 15 amino acids long. The CDR3 here is CASSQPRTMNTEAFF. The CDR3 DNA sequence: TGTGCCAGCTCACAGCCCAGAACGATGAACACTGAAGCTTTCTTT.